Presented here are 20 T cell receptor beta chains from one specimen sequenced in a study of blood T cell repertoires in COVID-19. The repertoire was sequenced with immunoSEQ multiplex PCR; TCRdb's copy has only in-frame clones and lacks some. The sample lists some 150,000 clones, around 82% occurring once. Sequenced: peripheral blood. These TCRs come from a man aged 55 to 70 with COVID-19, enrolled during active disease.

The V gene is TRBV11-2, the J gene TRBJ2-2, with 8 bases identical to TRBD1. The CDR3 has 14 amino acids. Germline CDR1 is SGHAT and CDR2 is FQNNGV. V was clipped by 8 bases and J by 6 bases; unmatched bases: 8. The CDR3 coding sequence is TGTGCCAGCGGACAGGGTAATGGCCCCGGGGAGCTGTTTTTT. Translation: CASGQGNGPGELFF.

The chain carries TRBV29-1 and TRBJ1-1; D remains ambiguous. The germline V and J ends were trimmed by 6 bases and 6 bases, with 17 bases remaining between them. This CDR3 has 13 residues. Germline CDR1 and CDR2: SQVTM and ANQGSEA. The CDR3 region is CSVDQRVRSEAFF. CDR3 in DNA: TGCAGCGTAGACCAGAGGGTCCGCTCTGAAGCTTTCTTT.

This chain links TRBV27 with TRBJ2-1; TRBD1 matches 10 bases. The CDR3 runs to 18 residues. Germline CDR1 and CDR2: MNHEY and SMNVEV (reference sequence). The V gene end was trimmed by 3 bases and the J gene end by 5 bases; junction bases not matched to a gene: 13. The CDR3 DNA reads as TGTGCCAGCAGTTTTAGGGACAGGGGCATCCGAGGCAACAATGAGCAGTTCTTC. Protein: CASSFRDRGIRGNNEQFF.

This clone was recorded only once. Here the CDR3 reads CASSVSGLSNEQFF. CDR3 nucleotides: TGTGCCAGCAGCGTATCGGGACTAAGCAATGAGCAGTTCTTC. The J gene is TRBJ2-1, the V gene TRBV9; 7 bases map to TRBD2. Losses at the gene ends were 1 base for V and 6 bases for J; bases not matched to a gene: 4. The CDR3 runs to 14 residues. The germline V gene encodes CDR1 SGDLS and CDR2 YYNGEE.

V and J are TRBV7-2 and TRBJ2-5, with 7 positions matching TRBD2. This CDR3 has 12 amino acids. CDR1 and CDR2 (germline): SGHTA, FQGNSA. The ends lost 1 base at V and 12 bases at J; junction bases unmatched: 5. CDR3 coding DNA: TGTGCCAGCAGCTTAGTTAGCGGGCCCGAGTACTTC. As protein: CASSLVSGPEYF.

J is TRBJ2-1 and V is TRBV11-3; tentative D call: TRBD2 (5 bases). CDR3 length equals 16 residues. Trimming pared 5 bases from V and 4 bases from J, leaving 18 bases between. CDR1 SGHNT and CDR2 YENEEA come from the germline V gene. The CDR3: CASSPSHKTNYNEQFF. The CDR3 DNA reads TGTGCCAGCAGCCCTAGTCACAAGACTAATTACAATGAGCAGTTCTTC.

This rearrangement joins TRBV3-1 (or the pseudogene TRBV3-2) to TRBJ2-4, with 12 bases fitting TRBD2. Germline trimming cut 4 bases from V and 8 bases from J; bases unmatched to any gene: 12. CDR1 is LGHDT and CDR2 is YNNKEL in the germline V gene (reference sequence). The CDR3 loop spans 17 amino acids. In nucleotides, the CDR3 is TGTGCCAGCAGCCCCTCCCCTAGCGGGGGGGCCGGAGACATTCAGTACTTC. This gives the protein CASSPSPSGGAGDIQYF.

V and J are TRBV7-6 and TRBJ1-3; the match to TRBD1 covers 9 bases. The ends lost 5 bases at V and 0 bases at J; junction bases unmatched: 11. Germline V gene sequence: CDR1 SGHVS, CDR2 FNYEAQ. The length of the CDR3 is 18 residues. CDR3 in DNA: TGTGCCAGCAGCACTCCCCCTGGGACAGGGCTCTCTGGAAACACCATATATTTT. Translation gives CASSTPPGTGLSGNTIYF.

The chain joins TRBV29-1 to TRBJ1-5; a weak D match, TRBD1 (6 bases). V was trimmed by 4 bases and J by 6 bases, leaving 13 bases between them. Looked up from germline, CDR1 is SQVTM and CDR2 is ANQGSEA. This CDR3 is built from 13 residues. The CDR3 bases are TGCAGCGTTGGGGAGGGGGGGAGTCAGCCCCAGCATTTT. Translating it yields CSVGEGGSQPQHF.

As for this clone: Additional DNA sequences in this sample encode the identical CDR3. V gene TRBV6-5 combines with J gene TRBJ1-5; 8 bases match TRBD1. The CDR3 is 15 amino acids. CDR1 is MNHEY and CDR2 is SVGAGI in the germline V gene. The V and J ends lost 2 bases and 2 bases, in that order; junction bases with no gene match: 2. CDR3: CASSYDRGGNQPQHF. The CDR3 DNA is TGTGCCAGCAGTTACGACAGGGGCGGCAATCAGCCCCAGCATTTT.

The rearrangement uses TRBV25-1 and TRBJ1-2; TRBD1 might be the D (5 bases). The CDR3 runs to 14 residues. Trimming cost V 3 bases and J 6 bases, with 14 bases left between them. Germline loops: CDR1 MGHDK, CDR2 SYGVNS. The CDR3 DNA sequence: TGTGCCAGCAGTGAGGAGGGGCAGGGCGATGGCTACACCTTC. Its protein product is CASSEEGQGDGYTF.

The chain is built from TRBV15 and TRBJ2-7; possibly TRBD1 for D (6 bases). Trimming left V 7 bases short and J 4 bases short, with 14 bases between. The V gene's germline CDR1 is LNHNV and CDR2 YYDKDF (reference sequence). The CDR3 runs 13 residues. The CDR3 spells CATKQGTVYEQYF. The CDR3 nucleotides are TGTGCCACCAAACAGGGCACGGTATACGAGCAGTACTTC. Combining the CDR3 with reference TRBV15 and TRBJ2-7 gives the whole variable domain DAMVIQNPRYQVTQFGKPVTLSCSQTLNHNVMYWYQQKSSQAPKLLFHYYDKDFNNEADTPDNFQSRRPNTSFCFLDIRSPGLGDTAMYLCATKQGTVYEQYFGPGTRLTVT.

The CDR3 loop is CATSADTGDKYGYTF. Here the CDR3 DNA reads TGTGCCACCAGTGCCGATACAGGGGATAAGTATGGCTACACCTTC. The V call is TRBV24-1, the J call TRBJ1-2; TRBD1 aligns across 7 bases. CDR1 KGHDR and CDR2 SFDVKD come from the germline V gene. V trimming: 5 bases; J trimming: 5 bases; junction bases outside the gene matches: 10. There are 15 residues in the CDR3.

The chain links TRBV14 to TRBJ2-7; D is ambiguous. Trimming pared 0 bases from V and 6 bases from J, leaving 15 bases between. CDR3 size: 15 residues. Germline values: CDR1 SGHDN, CDR2 FVKESK. This CDR3 is CASSQDFAQTREQYF. The CDR3 coding sequence is TGTGCCAGCAGCCAAGATTTTGCGCAAACCCGCGAGCAGTACTTC. The full variable domain, in which reference TRBV14 and TRBJ2-7 provide the parts outside the CDR3, is EAGVTQFPSHSVIEKGQTVTLRCDPISGHDNLYWYRRVMGKEIKFLLHFVKESKQDESGMPNNRFLAERTGGTYSTLKVQPAELEDSGVYFCASSQDFAQTREQYFGPGTRLTVT.

This chain connects TRBV6-1 to TRBJ2-7; 7 positions agree with TRBD1. This CDR3 is built from 14 residues. V lost 1 base, J lost 3 bases, and 3 bases stayed unmatched. In germline, CDR1 is MNHNS, CDR2 SASEGT. The CDR3: CASSEGAGGYEQYF. CDR3 nucleotide sequence: TGTGCCAGCAGTGAAGGGGCAGGGGGCTACGAGCAGTACTTC.

This clone was seen a single time. A read error may produce the germline difference seen at one junction end. This chain connects TRBV3-1 (or the pseudogene TRBV3-2) to TRBJ1-2; TRBD1 agrees at 8 bases. Germline V lookup: CDR1 LGHDT, CDR2 YNNKEL (reference sequence). The length of the CDR3 is 14 residues. The CDR3 region is CASSQGQGTQMVAF. CDR3 nucleotide sequence: TGTGCCAGCAGCCAAGGACAGGGGACTCAAATGGTCGCCTTC.

The chain recombines TRBV7-3 with TRBJ2-1, with 8 bases aligning to TRBD2. Unmatched junction bases numbered 6, after V lost 3 bases and J lost 8 bases. This CDR3 contains 14 residues. Looked up from germline, CDR1 is SGHTA and CDR2 is FQGTGA. CDR3 sequence (DNA): TGTGCCAGCAGCTTCGGTAGCGGGGTCGATGAGCAGTTCTTC. It is translated as CASSFGSGVDEQFF.

The J gene is TRBJ2-7, the V gene TRBV4-2; TRBD2 might be the D (5 bases). This CDR3 has 14 residues. In germline, CDR1 is LGHNA, CDR2 YNFKEQ. Between the trimmed V and J ends, which lost 0 bases and 0 bases, there was a span of 6 bases. The CDR3: CASSQDAGSYEQYF. In nucleotides, the CDR3 is TGTGCCAGCAGCCAAGACGCGGGCTCCTACGAGCAGTACTTC.

The chain uses TRBV6-1 and TRBJ1-2, with D possibly TRBD1 on 5 matching bases. CDR1 and CDR2 from the germline V gene are MNHNS and SASEGT. The V end lost 2 bases, the J end lost 7 bases, and 14 bases lay between the germline ends. This CDR3 contains 14 residues. The chain's CDR3 is CASSEPGKLLGYTF. CDR3 nucleotides: TGTGCCAGCAGTGAACCAGGGAAGCTGCTTGGCTACACCTTC.

This chain joins TRBV4-3 and TRBJ2-3, with 9 nucleotides matching TRBD2. V was pared by 4 bases and J by 3 bases, with 5 bases of the junction left unmatched. From germline, CDR1 is LGHNA and CDR2 YSLEER. The CDR3 is made up of 15 amino acids. Here the CDR3 DNA reads TGCGCCAGCAGCCCCGCTAGCGGGGTAACAGATACGCAGTATTTT. As protein: CASSPASGVTDTQYF.